This entry lists 21 T cell receptor beta chains sequenced from one sample in a study of CD8 T cells in ankylosing spondylitis. Each CDR3 protein gets one entry after TCRdb re-called the 5' RACE reads with MiXCR. The profile covers about 440,000 distinct CDR3 sequences, with more than 15% appearing a single time and over 1% taken by the ten largest. Study-wide findings and caveats: It appeared that ankylosing spondylitis blood was characterized by a TCR beta motif of several highly homologous variants.

These receptors' antigens are unknown. Sequencing was done on a sample of blood, either unsorted or a sorted T cell fraction (not recorded which). The receptors were sampled from a male donor with ankylosing spondylitis.

In its sample, this clonotype was seen a few times. J is TRBJ1-1 and V is TRBV3-1; a possible D gene is TRBD1 (6 bases). The CDR3 consists of 16 residues. Germline V lookup: CDR1 LGHDT, CDR2 YNNKEL (reference sequence). V lost 6 bases, J lost 2 bases, and 19 bases lay in between. This CDR3 reads CASSSTVRGFNTEAFF. Written as DNA, the CDR3 is TGTGCCAGCAGTTCTACTGTCAGGGGATTCAACACTGAAGCTTTCTTT.

This clonotype was seen a few times. The rearrangement uses TRBV11-2 and TRBJ2-7; perhaps TRBD2 as D (6 bases). The CDR3 loop spans 14 amino acids. Trimming stripped 5 bases from V and 4 bases from J, with 15 bases between. Per germline, CDR1 SGHAT and CDR2 FQNNGV. CDR3 nucleotide sequence: TGTGCCAGCAGCCGCCCTGGCGGGGAGTACGAGCAGTACTTC. This encodes CASSRPGGEYEQYF.

This clonotype occurred many times. The chain joins TRBV4-3 to TRBJ2-7; maybe TRBD2 (6 bases). The CDR3 runs to 14 residues. Germline V CDR1 and CDR2: LGHNA, YSLEER. V lost 0 bases to trimming and J lost 11 bases, with 17 bases between them. This CDR3 is CASSQDTAGGFKYF. Written as DNA, the CDR3 is TGCGCCAGCAGCCAAGATACCGCCGGGGGATTTAAGTACTTC.

This clonotype was recorded a few times. The chain has TRBV28 and TRBJ2-1; no firm D call. With 6 bases removed from V and 8 bases from J, the gap between germline ends came to 23 bases. The CDR3 length is 16 residues. Germline CDR1 MDHEN, CDR2 SYDVKM. CDR3 DNA: TGTGCCAGCAGCCTCCTAGGTGACGAAGAGTGGGATGAGCAGTTCTTC. This codes for CASSLLGDEEWDEQFF. Complete variable domain (other parts from reference TRBV28 and TRBJ2-1): DVKVTQSSRYLVKRTGEKVFLECVQDMDHENMFWYRQDPGLGLRLIYFSYDVKMKEKGDIPEGYSVSREKKERFSLILESASTNQTSMYLCASSLLGDEEWDEQFFGPGTRLTVL.

The V call is TRBV20-1, the J call TRBJ2-6, with TRBD1 matching over 7 bases. CDR1 and CDR2 from the germline V gene are DFQATT and SNEGSKA (reference sequence). J gave up 4 bases and V 6 bases, and 6 bases lay outside the gene matches. The CDR3 sequence is 14 residues long. CDR3 DNA sequence: TGCAGTGCCCGCGACAGGGCCGGGGCCAACGTCCTGACTTTC. This sequence encodes CSARDRAGANVLTF.

This clonotype has ten or more counts. J is TRBJ2-7 and V is TRBV7-9; D tentatively reads TRBD1 or TRBD2 (7 bases each). V shed 5 bases and J shed 1 base, with 15 bases lying between them. Per the germline V gene, CDR1 is SEHNR and CDR2 is FQNEAQ (reference sequence). This CDR3 region has 15 residues. The CDR3 DNA follows: TGTGCCAGCAGCCTCGCAGGGGGGGAATCCTACGAGCAGTACTTC. It translates to CASSLAGGESYEQYF. Full variable domain (missing parts from reference TRBV7-9 and TRBJ2-7): DTGVSQNPRHKITKRGQNVTFRCDPISEHNRLYWYRQTLGQGPEFLTYFQNEAQLEKSRLLSDRFSAERPKGSFSTLEIQRTEQGDSAMYLCASSLAGGESYEQYFGPGTRLTVT.

This clonotype was counted a few times. The chain combines TRBV29-1 with TRBJ1-2; D is unresolved. The CDR3 is 14 amino acids. Trimming took 8 bases from V and 0 from J, leaving 16 bases between them. Germline-derived CDR1 and CDR2 are SQVTM and ANQGSEA. The CDR3 sequence is CSYQPFLANYGYTF. CDR3 nucleotides: TGCAGCTACCAACCATTCCTAGCTAACTATGGCTACACCTTC.

The rearrangement uses TRBV19 and TRBJ1-5; maybe TRBD1 (6 bases). The germline gives CDR1 LNHDA, CDR2 SQIVND (reference sequence). Trimming stripped 5 bases from V and 3 bases from J, with 17 bases between. The CDR3 length is 16 residues. This chain's CDR3 is CASSSRTVSINQPQHF. CDR3 DNA sequence: TGTGCCAGTAGTTCCCGGACAGTTAGCATCAATCAGCCCCAGCATTTT.

This clonotype has just a few counts. The gene calls are TRBV5-5 and TRBJ1-4; D not certain. CDR1 and CDR2 (germline): SGHKS, YYEKEE (reference sequence). The CDR3 loop spans 13 amino acids. The V and J ends lost 2 bases and 8 bases respectively, with 10 bases between them. The CDR3 coding sequence is TGTGCCAGCAGCTTCATACTAGGGGAAAAACTGTTTTTT. It translates to CASSFILGEKLFF.

This clonotype turned up a few times. V usage is TRBV20-1 and J usage is TRBJ2-2; possibly TRBD2 for D (5 bases). Germline CDR1 is DFQATT and CDR2 is SNEGSKA (reference sequence). This CDR3 has 14 residues. V was pared by 1 base and J by 8 bases, with 14 bases between. CDR3 bases: TGCAGTGCTAGAGGGAGGCTCGGCACTGGGGAGCTGTTTTTT. Translated: CSARGRLGTGELFF.

In this sample, this clonotype turned up many times. The chain recombines TRBV4-1 with TRBJ2-3, with unresolved D. This CDR3 has 16 residues. V was clipped by 1 base and J by 2 bases, with 13 bases between them. In germline, CDR1 is MGHRA, CDR2 YSYEKL. The CDR3 DNA is TGCGCCAGCAGCCAAGGCGCGGCAGACCCCACAGATACGCAGTATTTT. Its translation is CASSQGAADPTDTQYF.

DNA for the CDR3: TGTGCCAGCAGACTTCCCCTGGGGGACGGGACCCAGTACTTC. It yields the protein CASRLPLGDGTQYF. The rearrangement links TRBV12-3 or TRBV12-4 to TRBJ2-5; D possibly uses TRBD1 or TRBD2 (5 bases each). The CDR3 runs to 14 residues. V was cut by 6 bases and J by 7 bases, with 18 bases left in between.

The chain links TRBV6-5 to TRBJ2-2, with a tentative D call TRBD1 (5 bases). This CDR3 has 15 residues. V dropped 0 bases and J dropped 9 bases, with 14 bases sitting between them. Germline lookup yields CDR1 MNHEY and CDR2 SVGAGI. CDR3 sequence (DNA): TGTGCCAGCAGTTACTCGAATAGGGGTGGACGGGAGCTGTTTTTT. This codes for CASSYSNRGGRELFF.

This clonotype was detected only a few times. The V gene is TRBV7-2, the J gene TRBJ2-5; D might be TRBD2 (5 bases). Looked up from germline, CDR1 is SGHTA and CDR2 is FQGNSA. Trimming took off 4 bases at V and 5 bases at J, with 20 bases between the two ends. This CDR3 spans 16 amino acids. CDR3 loop: CASSYLIPRVGETQYF. CDR3 sequence (DNA): TGTGCCAGCAGCTACTTAATTCCGAGGGTTGGGGAGACCCAGTACTTC.

This clonotype was seen a few times. The chain couples TRBV9 to TRBJ1-3; no reliable D call. Trimming pared 0 bases from V and 0 bases from J, leaving 7 bases between. CDR3 size: 15 residues. The germline V gene has CDR1 SGDLS and CDR2 YYNGEE. The CDR3 sequence is CASSVGASSGNTIYF. Written as DNA, the CDR3 is TGTGCCAGCAGCGTAGGGGCTAGCTCTGGAAACACCATATATTTT.

This clonotype occurred a few times. V usage is TRBV30 and J usage is TRBJ2-7; no clear D gene. This CDR3 is built from 11 residues. Trimming cost V 5 bases and J 1 base, with 6 bases left between them. Per the germline V gene, CDR1 is GTSNPN and CDR2 is SVGIG (reference sequence). CDR3 DNA: TGTGCCTGGGCCACGTCCTACGAGCAGTACTTC. Encoded protein: CAWATSYEQYF. The full variable domain, completed using reference TRBV30 and TRBJ2-7, is SQTIHQWPATLVQPVGSPLSLECTVEGTSNPNLYWYRQAAGRGLQLLFYSVGIGQISSEVPQNLSASRPQDRQFILSSKKLLLSDSGFYLCAWATSYEQYFGPGTRLTVT.

This clonotype was found a few times. This chain joins TRBV12-3 or TRBV12-4 and TRBJ2-3; the match to TRBD1 covers 7 bases. The CDR3 contains 14 residues. Trimming cost V 5 bases and J 5 bases; bases outside gene matches: 7. The CDR3 DNA is TGTGCCAGCAGTCCTGACAGGGTCGAAGATACGCAGTATTTT. Protein sequence: CASSPDRVEDTQYF.

This clonotype was recorded a few times. The V gene is TRBV4-3, the J gene TRBJ2-6; 8 bases agree with TRBD1. V lost 4 bases and J lost 0; bases outside the gene matches: 5. Germline V CDR1 and CDR2: LGHNA, YSLEER. There are 17 residues in the CDR3. The CDR3, as DNA: TGCGCCAGCAGCCGAGACAGGGGACACTCTGGGGCCAACGTCCTGACTTTC. It specifies CASSRDRGHSGANVLTF.

This chain joins TRBV29-1 and TRBJ1-1; D may be TRBD1 (6 bases). V lost 2 bases and J lost 3, with 16 bases in between. CDR1 and CDR2 from the germline V gene are SQVTM and ANQGSEA. The CDR3 runs 15 residues. The CDR3 DNA reads TGCAGCGTTGAAAGTTTCGGGGGCAGGGACACTGAAGCTTTCTTT. It translates to CSVESFGGRDTEAFF.

This clonotype was counted between two and nine times. V is TRBV10-3 and J is TRBJ1-5; D unresolved. Looked up from germline, CDR1 is ENHRY and CDR2 is SYGVKD. The CDR3 runs to 13 residues. V lost 5 bases and J lost 0, with 5 bases in between. CDR3 protein: CAISLDSNQPQHF. As DNA, the CDR3 is TGTGCCATCAGTTTAGATAGCAATCAGCCCCAGCATTTT.

This clonotype was seen a few times. The chain uses TRBV4-3 and TRBJ1-3; no clear D gene. The CDR3 is 12 residues long. The V and J ends lost 3 bases and 4 bases respectively, with 4 bases between them. From germline, CDR1 is LGHNA and CDR2 YSLEER. CDR3 nucleotide sequence: TGCGCCAGCAGCCAGAGCGGAAACACCATATATTTT. Translated: CASSQSGNTIYF.